This TCR beta chain was found in a study of response to subunit inactivated influenza vaccine. Using its own MiXCR run on the RT-PCR reads, TCRdb lists one record per CDR3 protein. The repertoire includes about 570,000 distinct CDR3 sequences, over 9% of them detected once, and 9.5% to 12% sits in the top ten. V was trimmed by 1 base and J by 8 bases, leaving 7 bases between them. In germline, CDR1 is SGHDT, CDR2 YYEEEE. The CDR3 is 12 amino acids. A further study also used this sample, focusing on T cells expressing NK-cell markers. This second study notes: The authors generated TCR beta cDNA through 5'RACE template switching with UMIs. The authors derived TCR beta repertoires from sorted CD3+CD56+NKG2C+, CD3+CD56+NKG2C- and CD3+CD56-NKG2C+ T cells. Within the sequenced cohort of eight donors, seven exhibited HCMV seropositivity and one was seronegative. The leading position in the CD3+CD56-NKG2C+ fraction of several donors also went to these clonotypes.

This clonotype was obtained from a man in his fifties who received an inactivated influenza vaccine. This chain links TRBV5-6 with TRBJ2-1; D remains ambiguous. The material was PBMCs from blood, obtained on the day of vaccination. The CDR3 sequence: CASSLSPHEQFF. CDR3 nucleotide sequence: TGTGCCAGCAGCTTGTCCCCCCATGAGCAGTTCTTC.